Listed here is a single T cell receptor (beta chain). This entry comes from a study of CD8 T cells in Susac syndrome. In blood CD8+ and CD4+ T cells, TCR beta underwent sequencing. The authors reverse transcribed roughly 0.5 to 1 ug RNA with random hexamers. By means of immunoSEQ multiplex PCR, TCR beta CDR3 spanning 54 Vbeta and 13 Jbeta underwent amplification. MiXCR, applied by TCRdb to the immunoSEQ multiplex PCR reads, yields one record per CDR3 protein. The sample lists tens of thousands of distinct CDR3 sequences, 90% to 95% occurring once. The V and J ends lost 5 bases and 2 bases, in that order; junction bases with no gene match: 4. In germline, CDR1 is SGHAT, CDR2 FQNNGV. The CDR3 extends over 16 amino acids.

The sequencing input was CD8+ T cells from PBMCs. This chain joins TRBV11-2 and TRBJ2-5, with 14 bases aligning to TRBD2. The receptor's source is a human donor in good health. CDR3 loop: CASSRTSGGWQETQYF. Written as DNA, the CDR3 is TGTGCCAGCAGCCGGACTAGCGGGGGGTGGCAAGAGACCCAGTACTTC.